This TCR beta chain was observed in a study of PD-1 blockade in classical Hodgkin lymphoma. Each and every patient relapsed after autologous stem cell transplantation, and patients got differing brentuximab vedotin exposure. The CD4+ T cells used were purified from thawed PBMCs through magnetic negative selection. TCRdb's copy holds only in-frame clones and misses some; the assay was immunoSEQ multiplex PCR. This sample carries 10,000 to 15,000 clones, approximately 79% of them seen once, and the ten largest clones take 1.6%. V shed 1 base and J shed 4 bases, with 11 bases lying between them. CDR3 length: 15 residues. About this clone: Its antigen is unidentified.

Regarding the study as a whole: When set against healthy donors, newly diagnosed patients were reported to show lower baseline TCR diversity. No one has yet defined what causes the repertoire differences, which may be disease activity or prior therapy.

The source material was CD4+ T cells from blood, sampled at baseline. This sequence joins TRBV23-1 and TRBJ1-3; no definite D call. TRBV23-1 is sorted into the ORF group, with uncertain function. The receptor's source is a human donor with classical Hodgkin lymphoma. The CDR3 is CASSQCDKLGNTIYF. Here the CDR3 DNA reads TGCGCCAGCAGTCAATGCGATAAATTGGGAAACACCATATATTTT.